This is a list of T cell receptor beta chains from one sample in a study of cytomegalovirus exposure and HLA in healthy donors. Method: immunoSEQ multiplex PCR; TCRdb's copy keeps in-frame clones and lacks some. The sample holds about 170,000 clones, approximately 90% seen once. Sequencing used PBMCs. These receptors all come from a woman in her twenties or thirties in good health and CMV-seronegative. CDR3s include the opening cysteine and the closing phenylalanine or tryptophan. A D gene is named only where the DNA matches it firmly. The size of a clone is reported for some rows only, either as once, few or many, or as a class for expanded clones.

TRBV7-9	TRBD2	TRBJ2-1	-	TGTGCCAGCAGCCCTCTCGGGGGGGCCAATGAGCAGTTCTTC	CASSPLGGANEQFF
TRBV6-6	-	TRBJ1-1	-	TGTGCCAGCACCCCGGGGGTGAACACTGAAGCTTTCTTT	CASTPGVNTEAFF
TRBV4-2	-	TRBJ1-4	many	TGTGCCAGCAGCCAAGCAGGTACGGATGTGTTTTTT	CASSQAGTDVFF
TRBV5-1	TRBD2	TRBJ2-1	-	TGCGCCAGCAGCCTAGGACTAGCGGGGGGTTGGAATGAGCAGTTCTTC	CASSLGLAGGWNEQFF
TRBV27	-	TRBJ2-5	-	TGTGCCAGCAGTTCATACAGGGCAGCAGAGACCCAGTACTTC	CASSSYRAAETQYF
TRBV10-3	TRBD1	TRBJ2-1	once	TGTGCCATCAGGGAGGGACAGGGAAGAAGGAATGAGCAGTTCTTC	CAIREGQGRRNEQFF
TRBV5-1	-	TRBJ2-1	-	TGCGCCAGCAGTTTAGGGGATTGGACTAACAATGAGCAGTTCTTC	CASSLGDWTNNEQFF
TRBV2	-	TRBJ1-4	-	TGTGCCAGCAGGAGCGGTGGAAAACTGTTTTTT	CASRSGGKLFF
TRBV6-1	-	TRBJ1-2	once	TGTGCCAGCAGTGTAATTCGCGGGGGCGGCTACACCTTC	CASSVIRGGGYTF
TRBV6-1	TRBD2	TRBJ2-3	few	TGTGCCAGCAGTGAACTAGCGGGGGGGCCAGATACGCAGTATTTT	CASSELAGGPDTQYF
TRBV7-2	-	TRBJ2-5	-	TGTGCCAGCAGCCCCCCTTCCGCCAGCCAAGAGACCCAGTACTTC	CASSPPSASQETQYF
TRBV5-1	TRBD1	TRBJ1-1	-	TGCGCCAGCAGCTTGCTGAGGGGGCATAACACTGAAGCTTTCTTT	CASSLLRGHNTEAFF
TRBV5-1	-	TRBJ2-1	few	TGCGCCAGCAGCTCGGGGGTTGAGCAGTTCTTC	CASSSGVEQFF
TRBV10-3	-	TRBJ2-3	-	TGTGCCATTGGAGATCACCCCACAGATACGCAGTATTTT	CAIGDHPTDTQYF
TRBV7-9	-	TRBJ2-5	-	TGTGCCAGCAGTTTCTCCTTCGGCCAAGAGACCCAGTACTTC	CASSFSFGQETQYF
TRBV5-4	TRBD1	TRBJ1-1	once	TGTGCCAGCAGCTTGGTACCAGGGGGCGTGAACACTGAAGCTTTCTTT	CASSLVPGGVNTEAFF
TRBV18	-	TRBJ1-2	few	TGTGCCAGCTCACCAGGGAGGGCCTATGGCTACACCTTC	CASSPGRAYGYTF
TRBV4-1	TRBD1	TRBJ2-7	-	TGCGCCAGCAGCCAAGATATAGGACAGGGTTACGAGCAGTACTTC	CASSQDIGQGYEQYF
TRBV10-3	TRBD1	TRBJ1-3	-	TGTGCCATCAGTGACCCGGGACAGGGAGAAAACACCATATATTTT	CAISDPGQGENTIYF
TRBV6-5	-	TRBJ2-7	-	TGTGCCAGCAGTTATGGACAGACCTACGAGCAGTACTTC	CASSYGQTYEQYF
TRBV27	-	TRBJ1-6	-	TGTGCCAGCAGTCAGCTCGTCCAGGGGATGTATAATTCACCCCTCCACTTT	CASSQLVQGMYNSPLHF
TRBV5-1	-	TRBJ1-6	-	TGCGCCAGCAGCGGGTCAGGGGCATCCTATAATTCACCCCTCCACTTT	CASSGSGASYNSPLHF
TRBV6-6	-	TRBJ1-5	once	TGTGCCAGCAGTTACGGGGGGGTAAGGAATCAGCCCCAGCATTTT	CASSYGGVRNQPQHF
TRBV25-1	-	TRBJ2-1	many	TGTGCCAGCAGTGGGCCGGGGGAATTAAACAATGAGCAGTTCTTC	CASSGPGELNNEQFF
TRBV5-1	-	TRBJ2-7	-	TGCGCCAGCAGCTTGGAACAGACCTACGAGCAGTACTTC	CASSLEQTYEQYF
TRBV4-1	-	TRBJ1-2	-	TGCGCCAGCAGTTCCTCCTGGGAGAATGGCTACACCTTC	CASSSSWENGYTF
TRBV7-8	-	TRBJ2-2	-	TGTGCCAGCAGCTTAGGTCCAGGGTCGGCCGGGGAGCTGTTTTTT	CASSLGPGSAGELFF
TRBV6-5	-	TRBJ2-2	-	TGTGCCAGCAGTTACTTCTTAGGGGATGAGGAGCTGTTTTTT	CASSYFLGDEELFF
TRBV4-2	-	TRBJ2-7	few	TGTGCCAGCAGCCAAGTTGCAGGCCACGAGCAGTACTTC	CASSQVAGHEQYF
TRBV7-2	-	TRBJ2-1	-	TGTGCCAGCAGCTTATTACCCCATGTGGACAGATACAATGAGCAGTTCTTC	CASSLLPHVDRYNEQFF
TRBV10-3	TRBD1	TRBJ2-1	-	TGTGCCACCGCCACGGACAGGGCCTACAATGAGCAGTTCTTC	CATATDRAYNEQFF
TRBV7-9	TRBD1	TRBJ1-1	-	TGTGCCAGCAGCCCACCAGGGACAGGGACCTCCTTCAACACTGAAGCTTTCTTT	CASSPPGTGTSFNTEAFF
TRBV12-5	-	TRBJ2-7	-	TGTGCTAGTGGTTTGGAGCTCTACGAGCAGTACTTC	CASGLELYEQYF
TRBV9	-	TRBJ2-2	-	TGTGCCAGCAGCGTTGCAGCGAACACCGGGGAGCTGTTTTTT	CASSVAANTGELFF
TRBV5-1	-	TRBJ1-1	once	TGCGCCAGCAGACCCACAGGGTCGGGCATGAACACTGAAGCTTTCTTT	CASRPTGSGMNTEAFF
TRBV7-2	TRBD2	TRBJ2-3	-	TGTGCCAGCAGCCGAGATAGCGGGGGGGCCGTGGATACGCAGTATTTT	CASSRDSGGAVDTQYF